This T cell receptor beta chain was retrieved from a study of cytomegalovirus exposure and HLA in healthy donors. Germline loops: CDR1 WSHSY, CDR2 SAAADI. J lost 5 bases, V lost 4 bases, and 7 bases had no gene match. This CDR3 is 15 amino acids long. This clone showed up just a few times. It was with 60 Vbeta and 13 Jbeta primers that the PCR ran. Measured with immunoSEQ multiplex PCR; TCRdb has only the in-frame clones, and not every one. The data contain around 120,000 clones, over 65% of them singletons. Material: PBMCs. This TCR was sampled from a female donor in good health and CMV-seropositive. This chain joins TRBV10-2 and TRBJ2-3, with 9 positions matching TRBD1. The CDR3, as DNA: TGCGCCAGCAGTGTCCGACAGGGGGGTCAAGATACGCAGTATTTT. This codes for CASSVRQGGQDTQYF.